The sequence of this T cell receptor (beta chain) was determined in a study of read filtering for tumor transcriptome and immune sequencing (dated by TCRdb to 2020 to 2022). Background on the whole study: The cohort had about 17 male and 15 or so female patients with a mean age of roughly 64 years, ranging from about 45 to 85. A main aim was a read-filtering strategy for immune repertoire data, specifically whether clonotypes supported by a single read should be removed. Under revised international staging, fewer than ten patients fell into R-ISS I, around 15 into R-ISS II and over five into R-ISS III. Whole-transcriptome libraries were prepared with the TruSeq RNA Access Library Prep Kit after DNase treatment. TCR-region mapped reads per sample ranged from about 4.05 to 11 million with IR-seq versus only roughly 85 to 1273 with RNA-seq. Using the same bone marrow samples, the study compared TCR repertoires obtained by targeted immune repertoire sequencing with those obtained by bulk whole-transcriptome sequencing. What the authors observed across the whole study: When single-read clonotypes were removed, the proportions of shared clonotypes in IR-seq and RNA-seq correlated more strongly. Rather than purified T cells, the sorted CD138-negative fraction was a mixed bone marrow immune population. In IR-seq, 80% to 85% of clonotypes but about 4% of total reads were represented by single-read clonotypes, whereas in RNA-seq, about 75% of clonotypes and approximately 44% of reads were represented by single-read clonotypes. IR-seq captured clonotypes at much higher depth and more reliably than RNA-seq, and smaller IR-seq throughput sufficed to identify most shared clonotypes.

Every patient had bone marrow sampled at the time of active disease. Bone marrow mononuclear cells were isolated by Ficoll-Hypaque density gradient centrifugation. To remove myeloma plasma cells, the cells were labeled with CD138 magnetic microbeads on a MACS separator, and CD138-negative cells were then collected by negative selection. Purity of the isolated cells was checked by flow cytometry on an Attune NxT using CD138 antibodies. TRIzol reagent was used to extract total RNA, which was then quantified with a NanoDrop spectrophotometer. Paired RNA-seq and IR-seq were performed on each patient's CD138-negative bone marrow sample. This clonotype was counted at least ten times. Its antigen is not yet known. Base qualities are missing; no much larger clone stands one base away. The germline V end is reduced by 5 bases and the J end by 4 bases; junction bases left unmatched: 13. CDR1 SGHTA and CDR2 FQGNSA are derived from the germline V gene. The CDR3 numbers 16 residues from cysteine through phenylalanine. Only the CDR3 part of the read is kept: 48 bases, read in frame from the first base.

Starting from 350 to 500 ng RNA, TCR libraries were constructed with the Immunoverse kit using molecular barcoded adaptors that cover the alpha/delta and beta/gamma chains. TCR library preparation used the same RNA that went into transcriptome sequencing. Sequencing of TCR libraries was carried out on an Illumina HiSeq 4000 with 2 x 150 cycles. The authors processed their data as follows. Using MiXCR, which included quality filtering and error correction, TCR reads were aligned to human V, D, J and C references and then assembled into CDR3 clonotypes. The tcR package in R was used to analyze clonotype counts and gene usage diversity. Raw mapping reads were checked after the RNA-seq reads had been mapped by STAR aligner version 2.5.3a onto the human GRCh37 genome. To test how sequencing depth affects detected clonotypes, IR-seq fastq files were randomly downsampled with Seqtk 1.3. The raw public reads went through TCRdb reprocessing: fastp at Q25, MiXCR clone calling, in-frame beta chains kept. Records with the same CDR3 protein are collapsed into one entry carrying the most frequent genes and DNA. TCRdb, not the authors, supplied the V and J calls. This sample comprises about 57,000 distinct CDR3 sequences, roughly 20% of them detected only once. The ten largest make up 17% of the sample.

The V and J genes are TRBV7-2 and TRBJ2-5, and 7 bases in between align with TRBD1. This sequence was found in a donor aged 40 or over with multiple myeloma. Input material: a population of CD138-negative cells sorted from bone marrow. This specimen's cell subset or site label, per the study, means: bone marrow mononuclear cells depleted of CD138+ plasma/myeloma cells by negative magnetic selection. The nucleotide sequence reads TGTGCCAGCAGCCGACGACAGGGTCGGGGTGGAGAGACCCAGTACTTC. Translated, it reads CASSRRQGRGGETQYF.